What follows is one T cell receptor (beta chain) and its context. This sample stems from a study of T cell changes during pregnancy in multiple sclerosis. TCRdb keeps only in-frame clones here, not all; method: immunoSEQ multiplex PCR. The table lists about 93,000 clones, about nine tenths of them singletons. Trimming removed 3 bases from V and 3 bases from J, with 8 bases in between. The CDR3 has 13 amino acids. In germline, CDR1 is SQVTM, CDR2 ANQGSEA. The gene calls are TRBV29-1 and TRBJ2-2; possibly TRBD1 for D (5 bases). This receptor was taken from a female donor in good health, enrolled as a control in a pregnancy study. The input for sequencing was peripheral blood, taken after pregnancy. DNA for the CDR3: TGCAGCGTTGAGGGGCAGTACACCGGGGAGCTGTTTTTT. Its protein is CSVEGQYTGELFF.